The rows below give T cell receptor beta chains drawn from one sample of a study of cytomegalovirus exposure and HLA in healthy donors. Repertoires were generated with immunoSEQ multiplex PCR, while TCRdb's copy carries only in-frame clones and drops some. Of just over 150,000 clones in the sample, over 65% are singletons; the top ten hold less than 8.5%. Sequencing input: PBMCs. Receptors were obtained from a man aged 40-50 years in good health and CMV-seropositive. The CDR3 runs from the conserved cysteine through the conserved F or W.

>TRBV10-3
CAISENRDSYGYTF
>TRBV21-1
CASSKALSSGVPTKNTGELFF
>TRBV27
CASSVSGTGGYYEQYF
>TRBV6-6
CASSLSGRGTDTQYF
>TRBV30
CAWSVQSLMVGYTF
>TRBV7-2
CASSVDSINQPQHF
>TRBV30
CAWSRRVANTGELFF
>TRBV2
CASIRLAGSTDTQYF
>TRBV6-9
CASSPPRGTEATEAFF
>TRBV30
CAWSRGGAGHEQYF
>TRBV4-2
CASSPQSGGETQYF
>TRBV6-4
CASRVTGEGTEAFF
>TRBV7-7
CASSPTTTGTQYF
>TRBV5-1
CASNLAGGYNEQFF
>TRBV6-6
CATRGGLNEQYF
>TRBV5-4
CASSLAGATEAFF
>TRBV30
CASPSRGSSEAFF
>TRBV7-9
CASSSTGAYEQYF
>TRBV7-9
CASSPDRGGYTF
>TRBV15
CATSLRGFAGGPGEQFF
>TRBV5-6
CASSLVGQGIRNTIYF
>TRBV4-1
CASSQQGPWGNYGYTF
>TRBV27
CASRTGTSGGREQFF
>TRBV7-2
CASSLGLAGVGELFF
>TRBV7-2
CASSRDREGDTQYF
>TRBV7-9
CASSSTDRGGQPQHF
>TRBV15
CATSRDRGSNSPLHF
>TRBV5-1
CASSAVQGARSPLHF
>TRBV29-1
CSVEVGRADTQYF
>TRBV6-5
CASSFRTGDYGYTF
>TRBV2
CASRGRGTNTEAFF